Listed below are T cell receptor beta chains from one sample, sequenced in a study of immune evolution from preneoplasia to lung adenocarcinoma. Libraries were prepared by immunoSEQ multiplex PCR; TCRdb keeps only in-frame clonotypes and omits some of them. The sample records about 14,000 clones, about 82% being singletons. Sequenced sample: FFPE minimally invasive lung adenocarcinoma tissue. The origin of the receptors is a person aged 65 to 85 with lung adenocarcinoma. The CDR3 runs from the conserved cysteine through the conserved F or W. D genes are given only for firm matches. Size is stated for part of the rows, as once, few or many counts, or as a class when the clone is expanded.

DNA: TGTGCCAGCAGCGTGTCAGGGTGGGAGCAGTTCTTC
CDR3: CASSVSGWEQFF
size: -
length: 12
V: TRBV9
D: -
J: TRBJ2-1

DNA: TGTGCCAGCAGCCCAGGGGGCGGGAACACTGAAGCTTTCTTT
CDR3: CASSPGGGNTEAFF
size: few
length: 14
V: TRBV6-4
D: TRBD1
J: TRBJ1-1

DNA: TGTGCCAGCAGCAGGGCGAACGAGCAGTACTTC
CDR3: CASSRANEQYF
size: few
length: 11
V: TRBV14
D: -
J: TRBJ2-7

DNA: TGTGCCAGCAGCCCTCATTCCTACAATGAGCAGTTCTTC
CDR3: CASSPHSYNEQFF
size: -
length: 13
V: TRBV25-1
D: -
J: TRBJ2-1

DNA: TGTGCCAGCAGCTTGGGTAGCGGGGGGGCCGAAGATACGCAGTATTTT
CDR3: CASSLGSGGAEDTQYF
size: -
length: 16
V: TRBV7-9
D: TRBD2
J: TRBJ2-3

DNA: TGTGCCAGCAGTTTCACAGGGGGAGGCAATCAGCCCCAGCATTTT
CDR3: CASSFTGGGNQPQHF
size: -
length: 15
V: TRBV28
D: TRBD1
J: TRBJ1-5

DNA: TGCGCCAGCAGCCGGCGGGGGAGCACGAACACCGGGGAGCTGTTTTTT
CDR3: CASSRRGSTNTGELFF
size: -
length: 16
V: TRBV5-1
D: TRBD2
J: TRBJ2-2

DNA: TGTGCCAGCAGCAAAGGACAGGCTTTGGAAAAACTGTTTTTT
CDR3: CASSKGQALEKLFF
size: -
length: 14
V: TRBV7-8
D: TRBD1
J: TRBJ1-4

DNA: TGTGCCAGCAGTGAACTCGCAATAGCTAACTATGGCTACACCTTC
CDR3: CASSELAIANYGYTF
size: -
length: 15
V: TRBV6-1
D: -
J: TRBJ1-2

DNA: TGTGCCAGTGGGGCAGGGACTAGCGGCGGGACCCAGTACTTC
CDR3: CASGAGTSGGTQYF
size: -
length: 14
V: TRBV19
D: TRBD2
J: TRBJ2-5

DNA: TGTGCCAGCAGCTCGAACAGGGACCCCACTGAAGCTTTCTTT
CDR3: CASSSNRDPTEAFF
size: -
length: 14
V: TRBV7-2
D: -
J: TRBJ1-1

DNA: TGTGCCAGCACTCTTGGGCCGGCCAGCACAGATACGCAGTATTTT
CDR3: CASTLGPASTDTQYF
size: few
length: 15
V: TRBV28
D: -
J: TRBJ2-3

DNA: TGCAGTGCCACAAATATTACTTTCTTT
CDR3: CSATNITFF
size: few
length: 9
V: TRBV20-1
D: -
J: TRBJ1-1

DNA: TGTGCCAGCAGCACCAACAGTGGAAACACCATATATTTT
CDR3: CASSTNSGNTIYF
size: -
length: 13
V: TRBV7-3
D: -
J: TRBJ1-3

DNA: TGTGCCAGTAGCCCGGAGGGCGAGGGGTATCAGCCCCAGCATTTT
CDR3: CASSPEGEGYQPQHF
size: -
length: 15
V: TRBV19
D: -
J: TRBJ1-5

DNA: TGTGCCAGCAGCTTAGCCCTAGCGGGAGCAGCGGTTGAGCAGTTCTTC
CDR3: CASSLALAGAAVEQFF
size: -
length: 16
V: TRBV11-3
D: TRBD2
J: TRBJ2-1

DNA: TGTGCCAGCAGCCTCGGACTAGGGGGCTCCTACGAGCAGTACTTC
CDR3: CASSLGLGGSYEQYF
size: -
length: 15
V: TRBV7-8
D: -
J: TRBJ2-7

DNA: TGTGCCAGCAGCTTGGGGCCCGATGAGCAGTTCTTC
CDR3: CASSLGPDEQFF
size: -
length: 12
V: TRBV5-4
D: -
J: TRBJ2-1

DNA: TGTGCCAGCAGCGTAGAACCGGGGTACGGCTACGAGCAGTACTTC
CDR3: CASSVEPGYGYEQYF
size: -
length: 15
V: TRBV9
D: -
J: TRBJ2-7

DNA: TGTGCCAGCAGCGCCGGGACAGCGAATTCCGGGGAGCTGTTTTTT
CDR3: CASSAGTANSGELFF
size: few
length: 15
V: TRBV6-1
D: TRBD1
J: TRBJ2-2

DNA: TGTGCCAGCAGCCAGGGCGCCTACGAGCAGTACTTC
CDR3: CASSQGAYEQYF
size: -
length: 12
V: TRBV4-2
D: -
J: TRBJ2-7

DNA: TGTGCCAGCAGCTTGGGTAGCGGGAGGGTCTCCGGGGAGCTGTTTTTT
CDR3: CASSLGSGRVSGELFF
size: -
length: 16
V: TRBV11-3
D: TRBD2
J: TRBJ2-2

DNA: TGTGCCAGCCGTCGTAACAGGTGGGACACTGAAGCTTTCTTT
CDR3: CASRRNRWDTEAFF
size: -
length: 14
V: TRBV6-1
D: -
J: TRBJ1-1

DNA: TGTGCCAGCAGCCAAGGGACCTCGCAGTATTTT
CDR3: CASSQGTSQYF
size: once
length: 11
V: TRBV14
D: -
J: TRBJ2-3

DNA: TGTGCCAGCCGTGGAAGATCCATGAACACTGAAGCTTTCTTT
CDR3: CASRGRSMNTEAFF
size: -
length: 14
V: TRBV6-5
D: -
J: TRBJ1-1

DNA: TGTGCCAGCAGCCCATGGTTAGAAGCGGGGATGGCCTACGAGCAGTACTTC
CDR3: CASSPWLEAGMAYEQYF
size: -
length: 17
V: TRBV5-6
D: TRBD2
J: TRBJ2-7

DNA: TGTGCCAGCAGTGGGGCCAGCAGGGTATCTTCCGGCTACACCTTC
CDR3: CASSGASRVSSGYTF
size: -
length: 15
V: TRBV2
D: -
J: TRBJ1-2

DNA: TGTGCCAGCAGCTTAGCGGTGGGGACAATAAGCAATCAGCCCCAGCATTTT
CDR3: CASSLAVGTISNQPQHF
size: -
length: 17
V: TRBV7-9
D: -
J: TRBJ1-5

DNA: TGTGCCAGCAGCTTAGGGCAGGGGGAGGTATACATTCAGTACTTC
CDR3: CASSLGQGEVYIQYF
size: -
length: 15
V: TRBV7-9
D: -
J: TRBJ2-4

DNA: TGTGCCAGCAGCAAAGCCGGTTTCTCCTACGAGCAGTACTTC
CDR3: CASSKAGFSYEQYF
size: -
length: 14
V: TRBV21-1
D: -
J: TRBJ2-7

DNA: TGTGCCAGCAGTATCCGGGACAGGGATACCTATGGCTACACCTTC
CDR3: CASSIRDRDTYGYTF
size: -
length: 15
V: TRBV6-1
D: TRBD1
J: TRBJ1-2

DNA: TGTGCCAGCAGCTCCTCGTTCACAGATACGCAGTATTTT
CDR3: CASSSSFTDTQYF
size: -
length: 13
V: TRBV7-2
D: -
J: TRBJ2-3